This TCR beta chain derives from a study of cytomegalovirus exposure and HLA in healthy donors. Looking at the study overall: Unique TCRs numbering around 85 million, obtained from HLA-typed donors, made up an early data release.

Primers: 60 Vbeta forward and 13 Jbeta reverse. Measured with immunoSEQ multiplex PCR; TCRdb has only the in-frame clones, and not every one. The repertoire holds 95,000 to 110,000 clones, with approximately 76% as singletons. The ends were cut back, 4 bases at V and 4 bases at J, with 14 bases in the middle. The CDR3 totals 14 residues. Germline V gene data show CDR1 as SGHDT and CDR2 as YYEEEE. This clone came up once. Antigen unknown. Study-level results: It was reportedly the case that the classifier diagnosed cytomegalovirus status with high specificity and sensitivity. Cytomegalovirus association was listed for 164 TCR beta chains.

The chain is built from TRBV5-6 and TRBJ1-2, with D hard to call. Sequenced material: PBMCs. This receptor was obtained from a man younger than 35 in good health and CMV-seronegative. CDR3 nucleotides: TGTGCCAGCAGCGCCCGGGATTGGGGCTATGGCTACACCTTC. This translates into CASSARDWGYGYTF. Complete variable domain (other parts from reference TRBV5-6 and TRBJ1-2): DAGVTQSPTHLIKTRGQQVTLRCSPKSGHDTVSWYQQALGQGPQFIFQYYEEEERQRGNFPDRFSGHQFPNYSSELNVNALLLGDSALYLCASSARDWGYGYTFGSGTRLTVV.